This T cell receptor (beta chain) was profiled in a study of blood T cell repertoires in COVID-19. Overall study context: The study drew acute and convalescent COVID-19 samples from the United States, Italy and Spain. The analysed material was cDNA or gDNA that came from T cells, B-cell-depleted T cells, or PBMCs.

CDR3 length equals 15 residues. Between the trimmed V and J ends, which lost 5 bases and 0 bases, there was a span of 8 bases. Germline assignment: CDR1 SGHVS and CDR2 FQNEAQ. This table comes from immunoSEQ multiplex PCR, and its TCRdb copy is limited to in-frame clones, with some not included. The table includes around 160,000 clones, 75% to 90% detected once. Enrollment of patients from Seattle took place during active infection, with longitudinal follow-up. Sequenced material: peripheral blood. The rearrangement uses TRBV7-8 and TRBJ2-6; D unresolved. The TCR was taken from a man in his late teens or twenties with COVID-19, enrolled during active disease. The DNA for the CDR3 is TGTGCCAGCAGCCTCGCGAGCTCTGGGGCCAACGTCCTGACTTTC. Protein product: CASSLASSGANVLTF.